This T cell receptor beta chain was retrieved from a study of blood T cells in healthy people across ages. Next came a second PCR, run for roughly 6 to 11 cycles, which used a sample-barcoded 5' primer along with a J-beta primer mix. TCRdb reanalysed the 5' RACE reads using MiXCR and keeps one entry per CDR3 protein. The sample holds 1.8 million or so distinct CDR3 sequences, roughly two fifths seen once. The V gene's germline CDR1 is MNHEY and CDR2 SVGAGI. V was shortened by 2 bases and J by 2 bases, with 13 bases between the two germline ends. The CDR3 has 16 amino acids. The TCR comes from a human donor in good health. V and J are TRBV6-5 and TRBJ2-4; D might be TRBD2 (6 bases). The specimen was blood. DNA for the CDR3: TGTGCCAGCAGTTACCTCCAGGGAGGTACCAAAAACATTCAGTACTTC. It codes for CASSYLQGGTKNIQYF.